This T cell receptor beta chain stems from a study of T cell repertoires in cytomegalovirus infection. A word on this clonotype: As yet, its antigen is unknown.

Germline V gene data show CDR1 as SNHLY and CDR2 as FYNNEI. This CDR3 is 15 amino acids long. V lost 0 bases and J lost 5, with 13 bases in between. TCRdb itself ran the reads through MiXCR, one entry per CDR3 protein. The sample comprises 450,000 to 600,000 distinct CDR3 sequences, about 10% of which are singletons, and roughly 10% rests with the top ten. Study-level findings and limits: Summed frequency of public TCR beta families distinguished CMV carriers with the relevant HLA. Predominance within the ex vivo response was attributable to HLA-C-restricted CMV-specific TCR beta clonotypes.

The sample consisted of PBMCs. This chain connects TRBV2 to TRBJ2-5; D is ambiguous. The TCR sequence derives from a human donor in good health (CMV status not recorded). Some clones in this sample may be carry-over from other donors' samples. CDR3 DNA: TGTGCCAGCAGTGAAGCGCCAGTCGGAGAGGAGACCCAGTACTTC. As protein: CASSEAPVGEETQYF.